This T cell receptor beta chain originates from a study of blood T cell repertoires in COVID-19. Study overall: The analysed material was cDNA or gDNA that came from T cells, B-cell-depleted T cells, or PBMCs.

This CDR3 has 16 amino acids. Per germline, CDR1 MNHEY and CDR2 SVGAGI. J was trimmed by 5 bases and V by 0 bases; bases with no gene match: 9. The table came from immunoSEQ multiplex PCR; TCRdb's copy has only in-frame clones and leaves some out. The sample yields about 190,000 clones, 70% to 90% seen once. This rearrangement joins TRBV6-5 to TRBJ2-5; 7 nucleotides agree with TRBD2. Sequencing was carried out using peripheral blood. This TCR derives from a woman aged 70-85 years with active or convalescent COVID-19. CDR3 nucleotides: TGTGCCAGCAGTTACTCGGGACTACTGGGGGGGGAGACCCAGTACTTC. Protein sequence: CASSYSGLLGGETQYF.